This TCR beta chain is drawn from a study of blood T cell repertoires in COVID-19. The CDR3 loop spans 12 amino acids. In germline, CDR1 is SGDLS, CDR2 YYNGEE. Trimming shortened V by 0 bases and J by 6 bases, and 7 bases separated the two germline ends. Authors' analysis steps: From reference gene primer amplification, estimates of nucleated cell counts were derived. TCRdb's table, derived via immunoSEQ multiplex PCR, lists solely in-frame clones and lacks some. D and trimming were read from the DNA, whereas the V and J calls and clone size are those reported in that table. The sample carries some 210,000 clones, over 80% recorded once. The sample holds a few counts of this clone.

The TCR sequence derives from a man aged 18 to 30 with acute COVID-19. Sequences were obtained from PBMCs or T cells enriched from blood (not recorded which). This chain uses TRBV9 with TRBJ2-7; possible D gene TRBD2, 5 bases. The CDR3 bases are TGTGCCAGCAGCGTAGGGGAGTTCGAGCAGTACTTC. Encoded protein: CASSVGEFEQYF.